The entry below describes one T cell receptor beta chain. Its antigen is not yet known. No base quality information exists; no much larger clone differs at one position. This sample is drawn from a study of persistence of HIV-infected CD4 T cells (dated by TCRdb to 2018 to 2021). Turning to the overall study: The study isolated CMV- and HIV-1 Gag-responding CD4+ T cells from ART-treated individuals to examine antigen-driven clonal expansion of HIV-1-infected cells. The TCR cluster analysis across participants included roughly 8 participants for CMV and about 7 participants for Gag. Participants had been on suppressive ART for a median of roughly eight years. Proviral sequencing was used to assess clonality among infected cells, whereas TCRbeta sequencing gauged the clonality of all cells within each sorted population. Apart from a couple of participants who underwent leukapheresis at a single time point, peripheral blood samples of up to roughly 180 mL were collected from participants at multiple time points.

The paper's findings and limits, for the study overall: Only a small number of individuals took part in the study, and only a limited range of antigens was tested. Antigen-responding cells were enriched for expanded CDR3beta sequences that were degenerate, which suggests that CD4+ responses to CMV and Gag underwent convergent selection. Within the same sorted populations, TCR oligoclonality correlated with proviral oligoclonality. Significantly lower TCRbeta richness was observed in CMV- and Gag-responding cells than in anti-CD3/anti-CD28-responding cells, and higher oligoclonality was observed in CMV-responding cells than in CD3/CD28-stimulated and Gag-responding cells. Bulk TCR analyses could not be limited to the rare CMV-responding cells that actually contained HIV-1 proviruses.

Interpreted using the paper, the treatment or condition label stands for: suppressive antiretroviral therapy. A pool of overlapping HIV-1 Gag 15-mer peptides, at about 1 ug per peptide per mL, was used to stimulate the cells. Nonresponding CD40L-negative CD69-negative CD45RO-high memory CD4+ T cells were sorted as memory populations depleted of antigen-responding cells. Participants were HIV-1-infected adults who started suppressive ART during chronic infection. Plasma HIV-1 RNA had been undetectable (below 50 copies/mL) in participants for at least 4 years. To be included, participants needed a CD4+ T cell count above 400 cells/uL and a positive CMV serology. Before stimulation, PBMCs were isolated using density centrifugation and depleted of CD8+ T cells. For around 17 hours, CD8-depleted PBMCs were stimulated with anti-CD28/CD49d costimulation, a CD40-blocking antibody, and enfuvirtide, which was added to prevent new infections. Cell sorting was performed on a Beckman Coulter MoFlo Legacy or XDP sorter, and dead cells were excluded with propidium iodide. Genomic DNA was extracted using the QIAamp DNA Mini Kit for samples with more than one million cells and using the Quick-DNA Microprep Kit for all other samples.

TCRbeta repertoires were sequenced from genomic DNA with the immunoSEQ hsTCRB assay version 4 in survey mode. Genomic DNA was diluted to 8.5 to 10 ng/uL, and up to roughly 1 ug per sample was used for TCRbeta sequencing. The published analysis was carried out like this. ImmunoSeq Analyzer 3.0 was used for analysis of TCRbeta data, and diversity was computed on productive nucleotide rearrangements. The improved Chao index was used to estimate lower-bound TCR diversity, and the Gini coefficient was used to estimate clonality using the Immunarch R package. Nucleotide rearrangements that differed but encoded the same CDR3beta amino acid sequence were counted as separate clonotypes. Differential abundance analysis found TCRbeta sequences that were significantly enriched in antigen-responding cells compared with anti-CD3/anti-CD28-activated cells. GLIPH2 grouped TCRs by predicted peptide-MHC specificity, both within each participant and across combined participant data sets. This is the immuneACCESS table as TCRdb keeps it, with only in-frame sequences that have V and J called. A part of the clones is gone; compared with another copy, unresolved V genes explain less than half, and the rest is unexplained. V, J and clone size are those of that table, while D and trimming were read from the DNA. The sample table holds about 40,000 clones, of which more than 75% were seen once. In total, the top ten clones hold 11% to 15% of the sample.

The cysteine opens and the phenylalanine closes a CDR3 of 14 amino acids. Only the CDR3 region is kept as DNA, spanning 42 bases read in frame from base 1. The CDR1 and CDR2 encoded by the germline V gene are SQVTM and ANQGSEA. V loses 6 bases, J loses 0 bases, and the germline ends lie 14 bases apart. Recombination joined TRBV29-1 with TRBJ1-1, with no confident D gene call. The specimen comprised CD4+ T cells sorted from PBMCs after approximately 20-hour stimulation, sampled from a patient who received antiretroviral therapy. Sample cell subset or site, as interpreted from the label and publication: CD40L-CD69- CD45RO-high memory CD4 T cells not responding to Gag peptides. This receptor was obtained from an adult man with HIV who was CMV-seropositive. The CDR3 protein: CSVAGGVMNTEAFF. The bases are TGCAGCGTCGCAGGCGGTGTGATGAACACTGAAGCTTTCTTT. With the rest looked up from the reference TRBV29-1 and TRBJ1-1 genes rather than sequenced, the full variable domain is SAVISQKPSRDICQRGTSLTIQCQVDSQVTMMFWYRQQPGQSLTLIATANQGSEATYESGFVIDKFPISRPNLTFSTLTVSNMSPEDSSIYLCSVAGGVMNTEAFFGQGTRLTVV.